The rows below give T cell receptor beta chains drawn from one sample of a study of CD4+ T cells in melanoma. Libraries were prepared by immunoSEQ multiplex PCR; TCRdb keeps only in-frame clonotypes and omits some of them. Of about 11,000 clones in the sample, 66% were seen once. Material for sequencing was cells from a culture (not recorded whether cultured in vitro). The source is a human donor with melanoma. Both conserved end residues are part of each CDR3. D genes are given only for firm matches. Some rows mark clone size as missing; the rest say once, few, many or name a class of expanded clone.

>.|TRBV7-8|once|TRBJ1-1
TGTGCCAGCAGCCGAGGGTCGTTCGGGGAAGCTTTCTTT
CASSRGSFGEAFF
>.|TRBV6-6|.|TRBJ2-6
TGTGCCAGCAGTGGATGGCGCGCTGGGGCCAACGTCCTGACTTTC
CASSGWRAGANVLTF
>.|TRBV11-3|few|TRBJ2-2
TGTGCCAGCAGCTTAGATCGTAGGAACACCGGGGAGCTGTTTTTT
CASSLDRRNTGELFF
>.|TRBV5-6|few|TRBJ2-3
TGTGCCAGCAGCTTGTCTGTGTATACGCAGTATTTT
CASSLSVYTQYF
>.|TRBV7-2|.|TRBJ1-5
TGTGCCAGCAGCCGCGCAGGGCTGAGCAATCAGCCCCAGCATTTT
CASSRAGLSNQPQHF
>.|TRBV5-1|.|TRBJ2-1
TGCGCCAGCAGCTTGGACTTCGAGCAGTTCTTC
CASSLDFEQFF
>.|TRBV5-1|medium-sized|TRBJ1-4
TGCGCCAGCAGCTTGATTGGCTTGGGAGGGCTGTTTTTT
CASSLIGLGGLFF
>.|TRBV19|.|TRBJ2-5
TGTGCCAGTAGTATAGATACGGGGAGGGGCCGCCCGGGGGGCATCCAGGAGACCCAGTACTTC
CASSIDTGRGRPGGIQETQYF
>.|TRBV7-9|.|TRBJ1-4
TGTGCCAGCAGCTTAGTCGGGAGCGCGGAACTGTTTTTT
CASSLVGSAELFF
>.|TRBV10-3|.|TRBJ2-5
TGTGCCATCAGTGAGTCGGCAGCCCGGGAGACCCAGTACTTC
CAISESAARETQYF
>TRBD2|TRBV9|.|TRBJ2-1
TGTGCCAGCAGCGTAAGCGGGGGCCTCAACAATGAGCAGTTCTTC
CASSVSGGLNNEQFF
>TRBD1|TRBV11-3|few|TRBJ2-7
TGTGCCAGCAGCCCCGACAGGGACGACTACGAGCAGTACTTC
CASSPDRDDYEQYF
>TRBD2|TRBV11-2|.|TRBJ2-5
TGTGCCAGCAGCCCCCCCGCGGGGGTACAAGAGACCCAGTACTTC
CASSPPAGVQETQYF
>TRBD1|TRBV7-8|.|TRBJ1-3
TGTGCCAGCAGCTTTCAGACAGGGCAAAGAAACACCATATATTTT
CASSFQTGQRNTIYF
>.|TRBV7-2|.|TRBJ1-1
TGTGCCAGCAGCCCGAGTCTCCTTAAGGCGAACACTGAAGCTTTCTTT
CASSPSLLKANTEAFF
>.|TRBV19|once|TRBJ1-4
TGTGCCAGTAGTATTACGTTCGATCGGGGTGAAAAACTGTTTTTT
CASSITFDRGEKLFF
>.|TRBV29-1|few|TRBJ2-1
TGCAGCGGCGGGGCGGAGTACAATGAGCAGTTCTTC
CSGGAEYNEQFF
>.|TRBV5-4|.|TRBJ1-2
TGTGCCAGCAGCTCCAGGAGTTCGGGCCGAAACTATGGCTACACCTTC
CASSSRSSGRNYGYTF
>.|TRBV5-5|.|TRBJ2-2
TGTGCCAGCAGCCCCTTCGGTGGGACGAACACCGGGGAGCTGTTTTTT
CASSPFGGTNTGELFF
>.|TRBV30|.|TRBJ2-7
TGTGCCTGGGGGGGCCAGCTGTTTGTCGACGAGCAGTACTTC
CAWGGQLFVDEQYF
>.|TRBV7-9|.|TRBJ2-7
TGTGCCAGCAGCCCCTGGTCCGAGCAGTACTTC
CASSPWSEQYF
>TRBD1|TRBV7-2|few|TRBJ1-6
TGTGCCAGCAGCTTATTTGCCGGGACAGGGCGCTCACCCCTCCACTTT
CASSLFAGTGRSPLHF
>TRBD2|TRBV5-8|.|TRBJ2-2
TGTGCCAGCAGCCCCGGGACTATCGTCGGGGAGCTGTTTTTT
CASSPGTIVGELFF
>.|TRBV28|.|TRBJ2-5
TGTGCCAGCAGTTGGCCCGTCTCAGGGAGGACCCAGTACTTC
CASSWPVSGRTQYF
>.|TRBV30|.|TRBJ2-1
TGTGCCTGGTCGAGACGGGGTGAGCAGTTCTTC
CAWSRRGEQFF
>.|TRBV10-3|.|TRBJ2-1
TGTGCCATCAACCCCGAAAAGGGCTACAATGAGCAGTTCTTC
CAINPEKGYNEQFF
>.|TRBV4-1|.|TRBJ1-5
TGCGCCAGCAGCCAAGTCGGTCCAGTATCGTTGGGTAACAATCAGCCCCAGCATTTT
CASSQVGPVSLGNNQPQHF
>.|TRBV6-5|.|TRBJ2-7
TGTGCCAGCCCTGACAGTTCCTACGAGCAGTACTTC
CASPDSSYEQYF
>.|TRBV30|.|TRBJ2-2
TGTGCCTGGAGTGCCTTGAGGGACACCGGGGAGCTGTTTTTT
CAWSALRDTGELFF
>.|TRBV7-8|.|TRBJ2-1
TGTGCCAGCAGCTTAGTAGCCGGCTATGAGCAGTTCTTC
CASSLVAGYEQFF
>TRBD2|TRBV11-2|.|TRBJ2-2
TGTGCCAGCAGCGGACTAGCGGGGATAACCGGGGAGCTGTTTTTT
CASSGLAGITGELFF
>TRBD1|TRBV6-6|.|TRBJ2-7
TGTGCCAGCAGTAGACAGGGGAGAGGCGAGCAGTACTTC
CASSRQGRGEQYF
>.|TRBV7-2|few|TRBJ2-5
TGTGCCAGCACCAGAATGGGCGCGGGGGAGACCCAGTACTTC
CASTRMGAGETQYF
>.|TRBV21-1|.|TRBJ2-2
TGTGCCAGCAGCAAAGGGGTCGGGACCCCTGACGCCGGGGAGCTGTTTTTT
CASSKGVGTPDAGELFF
>.|TRBV29-1|few|TRBJ1-1
TGCAGCGTTGTCAAATCGAACACTGAAGCTTTCTTT
CSVVKSNTEAFF
>.|TRBV29-1|few|TRBJ2-3
TGCAGCGTTGTGACGGGGGATACGCAGTATTTT
CSVVTGDTQYF
>.|TRBV30|.|TRBJ2-1
TGTGCCTGGAGTTTTAGCTTCAATGAGCAGTTCTTC
CAWSFSFNEQFF